This TCR beta chain was sequenced for a study of cytomegalovirus exposure and HLA in healthy donors. Study-level results: Common viral pathogens (according to a later analysis) appeared linked to several of the most significant clusters.

This clone was observed a few times. The antigen is undetermined. V shed 5 bases and J 5 bases; nucleotides not matched to a gene: 8. Germline CDR1 and CDR2: GTSNPN and SVGIG (reference sequence). CDR3 length: 13 residues. In the PCR, 60 Vbeta and 13 Jbeta primers were used. Here immunoSEQ multiplex PCR was the method, and the copy in TCRdb shows in-frame clones only, minus some. Found here are 150,000 to 200,000 clones, roughly 80% of them singletons; the top ten hold around 7.2%. The TCR sequence derives from a man aged 25 to 40 in good health and CMV-seropositive. The rearrangement uses TRBV30 and TRBJ2-5, with 7 bases matching TRBD1. Sequenced sample: PBMCs. The CDR3 sequence: CAWDPTRGETQYF. As DNA, the CDR3 is TGTGCCTGGGACCCCACCAGGGGGGAGACCCAGTACTTC.